This TCR beta chain was recorded in a study of T cell repertoires in cytomegalovirus infection. Across the study: The public TCR beta signatures pointed to both CMV infection and matching HLA type.

Points from the study as a whole: Identification of carriers of CMV plus the relevant HLA was performed using cumulative public TCR beta family frequency. In two of eight donors, the top clonotype was HLA-C-restricted CMV-specific.

Via MiXCR, TCRdb re-called the reads, giving one row per CDR3 protein. The sample lists roughly 600,000 distinct CDR3 sequences, 20% to 25% occurring once. With respect to this clonotype: What it binds is unknown.

Source material: CD8+ T cells from PBMCs. The receptor's source is a human donor in good health (CMV status not recorded). Some clones in this sample may be carry-over from other donors' samples.

CDR3 DNA sequence: TGCAGTGCTAGAGATCTTAGCGGGGATGTCAAAAACATTCAGTACTTC. Translation gives CSARDLSGDVKNIQYF. The chain recombines TRBV20-1 with TRBJ2-4, with 8 positions matching TRBD2. The CDR3 runs 16 residues. V was clipped by 0 bases and J by 3 bases; unmatched bases: 7. Per germline, CDR1 DFQATT and CDR2 SNEGSKA (reference sequence).